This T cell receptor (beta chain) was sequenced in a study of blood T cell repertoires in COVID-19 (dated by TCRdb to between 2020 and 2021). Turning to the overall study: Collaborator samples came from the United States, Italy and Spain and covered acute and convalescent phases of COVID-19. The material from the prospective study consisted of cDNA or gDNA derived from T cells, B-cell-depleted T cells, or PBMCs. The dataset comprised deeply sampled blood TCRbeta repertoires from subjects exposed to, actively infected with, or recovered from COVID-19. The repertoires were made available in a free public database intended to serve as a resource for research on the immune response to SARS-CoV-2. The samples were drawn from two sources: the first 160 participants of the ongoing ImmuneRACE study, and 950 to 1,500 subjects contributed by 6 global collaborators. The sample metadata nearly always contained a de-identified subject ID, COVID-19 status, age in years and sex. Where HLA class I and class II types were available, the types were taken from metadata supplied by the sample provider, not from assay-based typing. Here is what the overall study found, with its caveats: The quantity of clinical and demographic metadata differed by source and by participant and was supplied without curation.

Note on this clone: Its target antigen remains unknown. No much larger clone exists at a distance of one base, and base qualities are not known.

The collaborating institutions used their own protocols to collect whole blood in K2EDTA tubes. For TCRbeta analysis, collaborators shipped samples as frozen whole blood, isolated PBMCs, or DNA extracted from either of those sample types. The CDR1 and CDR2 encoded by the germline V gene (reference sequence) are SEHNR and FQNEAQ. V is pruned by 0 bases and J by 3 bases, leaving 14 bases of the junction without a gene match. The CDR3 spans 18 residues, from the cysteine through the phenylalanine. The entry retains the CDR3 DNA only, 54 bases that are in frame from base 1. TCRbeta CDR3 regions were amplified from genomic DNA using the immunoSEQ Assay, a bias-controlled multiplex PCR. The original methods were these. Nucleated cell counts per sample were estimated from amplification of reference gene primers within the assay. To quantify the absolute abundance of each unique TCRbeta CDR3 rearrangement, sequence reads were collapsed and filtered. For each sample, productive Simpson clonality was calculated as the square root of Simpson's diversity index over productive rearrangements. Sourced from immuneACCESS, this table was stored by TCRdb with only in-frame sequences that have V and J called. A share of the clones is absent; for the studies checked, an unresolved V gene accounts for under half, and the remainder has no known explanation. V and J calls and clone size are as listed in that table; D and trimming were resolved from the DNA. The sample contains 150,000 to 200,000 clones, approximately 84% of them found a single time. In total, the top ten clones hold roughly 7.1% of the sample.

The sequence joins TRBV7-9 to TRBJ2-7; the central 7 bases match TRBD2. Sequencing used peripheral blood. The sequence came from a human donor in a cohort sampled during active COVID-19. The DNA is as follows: TGTGCCAGCAGCTTAGCGGCGAGCGGGGAGGTCTATTTCTACGAGCAGTACTTC. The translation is CASSLAASGEVYFYEQYF.